This T cell receptor beta chain was sequenced for a study of memory B cells and T cells in multiple sclerosis listed by TCRdb under 2018. Study-level background: The study compared TCR beta repertoires of autoproliferating peripheral T cells with brain lesion-infiltrating T cells in multiple sclerosis patients. TCR sequencing involved a couple of multiple sclerosis patients from whom brain lesions at autopsy or brain-infiltrating cells from biopsy were available.

After stimulus-free culture of CFSE-labeled PBMCs, the autoproliferating (CFSEdim) and non-proliferating (CFSEhi) T cell fractions were sequenced separately. Altogether, 5x10^7 CFSE-labeled PBMCs were kept in culture for around 7 days with no stimulus, after which the replicate wells were combined. PBMCs were labeled with approximately 0.5 uM CFSE and cultured without exogenous stimuli in serum-free AIM-V medium. PBMCs were obtained by Ficoll density gradient centrifugation and kept cryopreserved until use. Using a FACSAria III, live 7-AAD-negative cells were sorted, then washed with PBS and stored frozen at -80 degrees C as dry pellets. A remark on this clone: Its antigen is not yet known. Base qualities are not at hand, and no much larger clone is one base apart.

The immunoSEQ Platform was used to amplify TCRbeta CDR3 regions from extracted genomic DNA. Multiplex PCR, high-throughput sequencing and a vendor bioinformatics pipeline were brought together in the immunoSEQ assay. The study's processing was this. Non-productive sequences and CDR3s under 4 amino acids long were removed, and the clonotype frequencies in each sample were recalculated. In immunoSEQ Analyzer 2.0, shared clonotypes were identified as those with identical CDR3 amino acid, V gene and J gene sequences. Repertoire overlap was normalized by dividing shared clonotype counts by the product of both clone-set sizes, scaled by 1000 into arbitrary units. The clones in this table, taken by TCRdb from immuneACCESS, are in-frame only. Not every clone is retained; where verified, under half of the shortfall comes from an unresolved V gene, and the cause of the rest is unknown. The DNA was the basis for D and trimming; V, J and clone size are from that table. In this sample the table shows 9,500 to 15,000 clones, approximately 84% of which occur a single time. The ten biggest clones cover approximately 2.8% of the sample.

V is reduced by 5 bases and J by 0 bases, leaving a spacing of 18 bases between them. CDR1 and CDR2 were assigned from the germline V gene as SGHRS and YFSETQ. CDR3 length: 16 amino acids, cysteine to phenylalanine. This entry keeps only the CDR3 DNA: 48 bases, framed from base 1. What the work shows at the level of the full study, not this receptor alone: Because clone-set sizes differed between compartments, counts of shared clonotypes were influenced and normalization was required.

This clonotype was obtained from a human donor with multiple sclerosis. The specimen was PBMCs from blood kept in culture. The chain is made from TRBV5-1 and TRBJ2-7, with the D call perhaps TRBD1 or TRBD2, as 6 bases match in each case. The bases read TGCGCCAGCAGTCTGATGGGGGGCACCGGCTCCTACGAGCAGTACTTC. Its product reads: CASSLMGGTGSYEQYF.